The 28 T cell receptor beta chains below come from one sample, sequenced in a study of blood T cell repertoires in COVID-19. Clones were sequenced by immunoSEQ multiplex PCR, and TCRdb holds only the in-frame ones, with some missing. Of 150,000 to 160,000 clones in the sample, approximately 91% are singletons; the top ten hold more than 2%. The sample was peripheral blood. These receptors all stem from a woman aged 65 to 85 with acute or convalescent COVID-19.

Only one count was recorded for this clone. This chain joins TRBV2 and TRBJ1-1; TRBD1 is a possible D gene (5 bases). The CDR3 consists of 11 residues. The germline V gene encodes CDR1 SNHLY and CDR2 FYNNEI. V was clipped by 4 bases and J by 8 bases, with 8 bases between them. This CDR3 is CASSGRTEAFF. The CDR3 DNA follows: TGTGCCAGCAGTGGTCGGACAGAAGCTTTCTTT.

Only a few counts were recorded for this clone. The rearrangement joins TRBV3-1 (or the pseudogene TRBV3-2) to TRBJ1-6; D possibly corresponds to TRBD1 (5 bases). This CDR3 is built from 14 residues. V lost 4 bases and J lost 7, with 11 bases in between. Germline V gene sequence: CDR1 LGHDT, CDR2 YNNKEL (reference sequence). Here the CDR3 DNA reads TGTGCCAGCAGCCGCATCGCAGGGAATTCACCCCTCCACTTT. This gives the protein CASSRIAGNSPLHF.

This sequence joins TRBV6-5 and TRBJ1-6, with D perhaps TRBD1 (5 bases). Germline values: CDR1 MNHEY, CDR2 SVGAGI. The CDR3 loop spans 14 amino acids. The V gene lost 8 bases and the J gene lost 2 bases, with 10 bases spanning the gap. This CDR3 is CASQDITYNSPLHF. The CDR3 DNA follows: TGTGCCAGCCAGGACATCACCTATAATTCACCCCTCCACTTT.

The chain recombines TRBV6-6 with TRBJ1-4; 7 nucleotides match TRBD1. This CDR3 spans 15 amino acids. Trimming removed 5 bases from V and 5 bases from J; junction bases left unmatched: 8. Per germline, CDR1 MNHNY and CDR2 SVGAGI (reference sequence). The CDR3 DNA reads TGTGCCAGCAGTCCCTTCAGGGGGGAAAATGAAAAACTGTTTTTT. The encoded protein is CASSPFRGENEKLFF.

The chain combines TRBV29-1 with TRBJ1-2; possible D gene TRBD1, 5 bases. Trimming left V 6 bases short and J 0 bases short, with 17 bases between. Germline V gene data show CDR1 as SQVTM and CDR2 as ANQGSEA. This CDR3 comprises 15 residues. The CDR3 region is CSVSTESLANYGYTF. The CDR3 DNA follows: TGCAGCGTCTCGACAGAATCTTTAGCTAACTATGGCTACACCTTC.

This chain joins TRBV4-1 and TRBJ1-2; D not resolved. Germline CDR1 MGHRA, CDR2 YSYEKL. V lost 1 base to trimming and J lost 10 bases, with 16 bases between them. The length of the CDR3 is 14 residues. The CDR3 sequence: CASSQGLQALFYTF. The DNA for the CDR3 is TGCGCCAGCAGCCAAGGTCTCCAGGCCCTTTTCTACACCTTC.

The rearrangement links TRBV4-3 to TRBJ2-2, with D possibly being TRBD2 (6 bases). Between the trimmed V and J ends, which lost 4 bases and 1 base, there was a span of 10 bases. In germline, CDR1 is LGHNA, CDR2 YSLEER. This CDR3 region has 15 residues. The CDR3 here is CASSRDGGNTGELFF. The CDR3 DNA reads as TGCGCCAGCAGCCGAGACGGGGGGAACACCGGGGAGCTGTTTTTT.

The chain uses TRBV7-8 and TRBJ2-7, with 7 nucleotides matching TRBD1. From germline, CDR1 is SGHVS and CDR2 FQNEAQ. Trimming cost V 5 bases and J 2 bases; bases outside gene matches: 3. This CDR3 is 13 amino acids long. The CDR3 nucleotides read TGTGCCAGCAGCAAGGGACAGACCTACGAGCAGTACTTC. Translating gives CASSKGQTYEQYF.

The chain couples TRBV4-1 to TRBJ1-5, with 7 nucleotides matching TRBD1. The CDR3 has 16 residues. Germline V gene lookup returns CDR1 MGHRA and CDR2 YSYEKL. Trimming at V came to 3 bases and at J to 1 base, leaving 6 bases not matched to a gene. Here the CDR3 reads CASSQVPGQSNQPQHF. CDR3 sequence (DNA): TGCGCCAGCAGCCAGGTCCCGGGACAGAGCAATCAGCCCCAGCATTTT.

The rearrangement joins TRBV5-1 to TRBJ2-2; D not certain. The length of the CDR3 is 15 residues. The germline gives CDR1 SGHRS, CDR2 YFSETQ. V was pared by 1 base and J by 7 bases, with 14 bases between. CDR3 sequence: CASSLSTLGYGELFF. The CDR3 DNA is TGCGCCAGCAGCTTGTCGACATTGGGTTACGGGGAGCTGTTTTTT.

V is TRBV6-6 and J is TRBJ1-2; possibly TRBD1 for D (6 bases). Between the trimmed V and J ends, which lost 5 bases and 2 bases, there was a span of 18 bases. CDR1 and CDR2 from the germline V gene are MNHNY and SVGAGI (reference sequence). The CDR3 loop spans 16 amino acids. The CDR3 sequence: CASSLRGRLQNYGYTF. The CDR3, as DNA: TGTGCCAGCAGTCTCAGGGGCAGGCTCCAAAACTATGGCTACACCTTC.

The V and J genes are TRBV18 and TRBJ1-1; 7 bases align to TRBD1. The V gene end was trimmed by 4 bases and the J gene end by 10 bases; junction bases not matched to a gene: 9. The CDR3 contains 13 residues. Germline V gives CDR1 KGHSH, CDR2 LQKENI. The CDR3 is CASSLSTGFGAFF. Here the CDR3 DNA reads TGTGCCAGCTCACTATCGACAGGGTTCGGAGCTTTCTTT. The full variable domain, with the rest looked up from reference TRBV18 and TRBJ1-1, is NAGVMQNPRHLVRRRGQEARLRCSPMKGHSHVYWYRQLPEEGLKFMVYLQKENIIDESGMPKERFSAEFPKEGPSILRIQQVVRGDSAAYFCASSLSTGFGAFFGQGTRLTVV.

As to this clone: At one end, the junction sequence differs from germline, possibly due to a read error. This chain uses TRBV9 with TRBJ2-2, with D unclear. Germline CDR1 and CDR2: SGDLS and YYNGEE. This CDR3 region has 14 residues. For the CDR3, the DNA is TGTGCCAGCAGGGTAGGTTCGAGCACCGGGGAGCTGTTTTTT. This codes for CASRVGSSTGELFF. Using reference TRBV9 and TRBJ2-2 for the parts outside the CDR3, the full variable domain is DSGVTQTPKHLITATGQRVTLRCSPRSGDLSVYWYQQSLDQGLQFLIQYYNGEERAKGNILERFSAQQFPDLHSELNLSSLELGDSALYFCASRVGSSTGELFFGEGSRLTVL.

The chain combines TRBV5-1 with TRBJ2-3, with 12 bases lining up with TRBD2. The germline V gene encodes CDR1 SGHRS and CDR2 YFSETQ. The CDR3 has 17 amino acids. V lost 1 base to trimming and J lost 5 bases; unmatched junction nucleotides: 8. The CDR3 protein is CASSLSLAGGQQDTQYF. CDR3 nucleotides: TGCGCCAGCAGCTTGTCGCTAGCGGGGGGGCAGCAAGATACGCAGTATTTT.

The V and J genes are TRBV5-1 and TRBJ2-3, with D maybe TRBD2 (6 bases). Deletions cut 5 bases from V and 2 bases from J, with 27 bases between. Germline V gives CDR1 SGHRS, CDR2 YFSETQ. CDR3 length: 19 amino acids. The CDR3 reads CASRSGLGVRMPNTDTQYF. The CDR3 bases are TGCGCCAGCAGATCGGGACTGGGGGTGAGGATGCCCAACACAGATACGCAGTATTTT.

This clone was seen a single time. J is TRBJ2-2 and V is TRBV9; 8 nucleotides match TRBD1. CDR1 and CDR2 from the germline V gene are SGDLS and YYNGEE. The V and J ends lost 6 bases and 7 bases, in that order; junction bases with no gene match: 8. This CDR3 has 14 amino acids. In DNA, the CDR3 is TGTGCCAGCACCACTCAGGGGGCCGGCGGGGAGCTGTTTTTT. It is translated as CASTTQGAGGELFF.

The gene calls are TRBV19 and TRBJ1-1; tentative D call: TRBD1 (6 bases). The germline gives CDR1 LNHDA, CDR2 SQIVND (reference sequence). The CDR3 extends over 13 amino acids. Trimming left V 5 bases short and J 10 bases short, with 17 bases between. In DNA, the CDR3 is TGTGCCAGTAGTCTCCGAGGGGGTACAAGAGCTTTCTTT. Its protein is CASSLRGGTRAFF.

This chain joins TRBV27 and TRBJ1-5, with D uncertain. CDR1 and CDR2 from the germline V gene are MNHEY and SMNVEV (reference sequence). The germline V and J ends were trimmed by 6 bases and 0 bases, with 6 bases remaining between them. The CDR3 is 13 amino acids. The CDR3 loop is CASSWASNQPQHF. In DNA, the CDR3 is TGTGCCAGCAGCTGGGCTAGCAATCAGCCCCAGCATTTT.

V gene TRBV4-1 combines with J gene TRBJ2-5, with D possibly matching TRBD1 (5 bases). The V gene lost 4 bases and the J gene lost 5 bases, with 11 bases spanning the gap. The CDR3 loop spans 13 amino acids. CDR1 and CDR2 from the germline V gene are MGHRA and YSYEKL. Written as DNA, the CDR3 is TGCGCCAGCAGCCGGGGCCCCCAGGAGACCCAGTACTTC. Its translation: CASSRGPQETQYF.

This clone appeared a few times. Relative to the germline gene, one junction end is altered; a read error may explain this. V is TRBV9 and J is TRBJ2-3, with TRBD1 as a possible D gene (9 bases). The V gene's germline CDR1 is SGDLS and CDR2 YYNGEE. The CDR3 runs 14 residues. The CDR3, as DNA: TGTGCCAGCAGCGTAGACCCCCTCGGGACAGGGACTAGGTTT. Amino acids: CASSVDPLGTGTRF. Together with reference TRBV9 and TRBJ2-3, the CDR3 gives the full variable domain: DSGVTQTPKHLITATGQRVTLRCSPRSGDLSVYWYQQSLDQGLQFLIQYYNGEERAKGNILERFSAQQFPDLHSELNLSSLELGDSALYFCASSVDPLGTGTRFGPGTRLTVL.

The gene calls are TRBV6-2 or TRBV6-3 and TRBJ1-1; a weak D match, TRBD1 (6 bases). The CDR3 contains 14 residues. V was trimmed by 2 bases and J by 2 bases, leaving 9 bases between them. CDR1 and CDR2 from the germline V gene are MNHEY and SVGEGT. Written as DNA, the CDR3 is TGTGCCAGCAGTTACCACAGGGATAACACTGAAGCTTTCTTT. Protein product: CASSYHRDNTEAFF.

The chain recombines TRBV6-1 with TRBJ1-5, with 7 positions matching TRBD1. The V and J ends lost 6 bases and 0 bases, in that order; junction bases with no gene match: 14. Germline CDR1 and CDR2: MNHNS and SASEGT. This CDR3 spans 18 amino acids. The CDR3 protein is CASRERRQGQFSNQPQHF. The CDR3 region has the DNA TGTGCCAGCAGAGAAAGACGACAGGGACAGTTTAGCAATCAGCCCCAGCATTTT.

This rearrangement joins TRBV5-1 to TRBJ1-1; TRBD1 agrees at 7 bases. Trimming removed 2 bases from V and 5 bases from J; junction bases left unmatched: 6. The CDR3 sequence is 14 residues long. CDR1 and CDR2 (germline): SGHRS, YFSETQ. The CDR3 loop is CASSLGGGKTEAFF. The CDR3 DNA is TGCGCCAGCAGCTTAGGAGGGGGCAAGACTGAAGCTTTCTTT.

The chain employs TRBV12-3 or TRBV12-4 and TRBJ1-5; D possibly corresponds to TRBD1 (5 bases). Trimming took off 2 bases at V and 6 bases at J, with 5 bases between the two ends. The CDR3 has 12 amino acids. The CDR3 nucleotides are TGTGCCAGCAGTTTACAGGGTCAGCCCCAGCATTTT. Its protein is CASSLQGQPQHF.

The CDR3 bases are TGTGCCAGCAGCTTCACAGGGGGCCTTATAGATGAGCAGTTCTTC. Protein sequence: CASSFTGGLIDEQFF. The rearrangement joins TRBV7-6 to TRBJ2-1, with TRBD1 identical over 9 bases. The V gene's germline CDR1 is SGHVS and CDR2 FNYEAQ. This CDR3 is 15 amino acids long. After removal of 3 bases from V and 8 bases from J, the junction contained 8 bases not matched to a gene. The complete variable domain, with remaining parts taken from reference TRBV7-6 and TRBJ2-1, reads GAGVSQSPRYKVTKRGQDVALRCDPISGHVSLYWYRQALGQGPEFLTYFNYEAQQDKSGLPNDRFSAERPEGSISTLTIQRTEQRDSAMYRCASSFTGGLIDEQFFGPGTRLTVL.

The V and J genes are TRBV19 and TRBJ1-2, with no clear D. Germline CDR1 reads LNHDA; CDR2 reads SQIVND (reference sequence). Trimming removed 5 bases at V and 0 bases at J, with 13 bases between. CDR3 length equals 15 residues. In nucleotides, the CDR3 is TGTGCCAGTAGTCCCTACGCTCGGGCTAACTATGGCTACACCTTC. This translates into CASSPYARANYGYTF.

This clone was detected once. CDR3 in amino acids: CASGSGQARGGYTF. DNA for the CDR3: TGTGCTAGTGGCTCAGGACAGGCCCGGGGTGGCTACACCTTC. The rearrangement joins TRBV12-5 to TRBJ1-2, with 7 bases fitting TRBD1. Germline values: CDR1 LGHNT, CDR2 FRNRAP. Trimming at V came to 6 bases and at J to 7 bases, leaving 11 bases not matched to a gene. The CDR3 is 14 amino acids. Full variable domain (missing parts from reference TRBV12-5 and TRBJ1-2): DARVTQTPRHKVTEMGQEVTMRCQPILGHNTVFWYRQTMMQGLELLAYFRNRAPLDDSGMPKDRFSAEMPDATLATLKIQPSEPRDSAVYFCASGSGQARGGYTFGSGTRLTVV.

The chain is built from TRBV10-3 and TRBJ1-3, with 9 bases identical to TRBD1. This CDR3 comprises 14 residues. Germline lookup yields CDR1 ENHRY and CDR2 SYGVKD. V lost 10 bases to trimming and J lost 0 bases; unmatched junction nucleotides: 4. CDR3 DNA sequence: TGTGCCACCGGACAGGGGAGCTCTGGAAACACCATATATTTT. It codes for CATGQGSSGNTIYF.